What follows are 6 T cell receptor beta chains derived from one specimen sequenced in a study of blood T cell repertoires in COVID-19. Here immunoSEQ multiplex PCR was the method, and the copy in TCRdb shows in-frame clones only, minus some. This sample has 400,000 to 550,000 clones, with roughly 90% found just once. The sequenced material came from peripheral blood. These receptors all come from a woman in her twenties or thirties with acute or convalescent COVID-19.

The gene calls are TRBV6-5 and TRBJ1-1, with 7 bases that match TRBD1. The CDR3 covers 14 residues. V shed 9 bases, J shed 4 bases, and the junction held 11 bases outside the gene matches. From germline, CDR1 is MNHEY and CDR2 SVGAGI. The CDR3 protein is CASSGTVLSTEAFF. CDR3 in DNA: TGTGCCAGTTCCGGGACAGTTCTATCCACTGAAGCTTTCTTT.

The V and J genes are TRBV2 and TRBJ1-3; 8 nucleotides match TRBD1. The germline V gene encodes CDR1 SNHLY and CDR2 FYNNEI. V gave up 4 bases and J gave up 0 bases; unmatched junction bases: 8. This CDR3 contains 17 residues. The chain's CDR3 is CASSGRDRKASGNTIYF. DNA for the CDR3: TGTGCCAGCAGTGGAAGGGACAGGAAGGCCTCTGGAAACACCATATATTTT.

The rearrangement links TRBV19 to TRBJ2-7; the D gene is possibly TRBD1 (6 bases). The germline V gene encodes CDR1 LNHDA and CDR2 SQIVND (reference sequence). V gave up 5 bases and J gave up 3 bases, with 14 bases separating them. The CDR3 contains 14 residues. This CDR3 is CASSQGQFLYEQYF. In DNA, the CDR3 is TGTGCCAGTAGTCAAGGACAGTTTCTCTACGAGCAGTACTTC. The full variable domain, with the rest looked up from reference TRBV19 and TRBJ2-7, is DGGITQSPKYLFRKEGQNVTLSCEQNLNHDAMYWYRQDPGQGLRLIYYSQIVNDFQKGDIAEGYSVSREKKESFPLTVTSAQKNPTAFYLCASSQGQFLYEQYFGPGTRLTVT.

The V call is TRBV6-5, the J call TRBJ1-2, with no clear D. Germline CDR1 is MNHEY and CDR2 is SVGAGI. The CDR3 loop spans 14 amino acids. V lost 4 bases and J lost 6, with 15 bases in between. CDR3 bases: TGTGCCAGCAGTTCCCGGCCTATCCGGGATGGCTACACCTTC. Its protein product is CASSSRPIRDGYTF.

The gene calls are TRBV10-3 and TRBJ1-5, with unresolved D. Germline V gene data show CDR1 as ENHRY and CDR2 as SYGVKD. This CDR3 is built from 17 residues. V lost 2 bases, J lost 0 bases, and 14 bases lay in between. The CDR3 here is CAISEGGYKDSNQPQHF. The CDR3 DNA sequence: TGTGCCATCAGTGAGGGAGGGTACAAAGATAGCAATCAGCCCCAGCATTTT.

The chain combines TRBV28 with TRBJ1-6, with D perhaps TRBD1 (5 bases). CDR1 is MDHEN, CDR2 SYDVKM, per germline. CDR3 length: 15 residues. The germline V and J ends were trimmed by 2 bases and 5 bases, with 10 bases remaining between them. The CDR3 reads CASSLGGAHNSPLHF. DNA for the CDR3: TGTGCCAGCAGTTTAGGAGGGGCCCATAATTCACCCCTCCACTTT.